This T cell receptor (beta chain) was profiled in a study of regulatory T cells in long-lasting Graves disease. Points from the study as a whole: Those with persistent Graves' had less TCR diversity than newly diagnosed patients.

The time point: persistent/refractory GD, antithyroid drugs over 5 years with positive TRAb. Construction of the TCR library relied on RNA isolated from PBMCs. Each patient gave Nine milliliters of EDTA-anticoagulated peripheral blood. Assembly of TCR beta libraries relied on iRepertoire HTBI primers together with Arm-PCR of CDR3 regions. TCRdb analysed the multiplex PCR reads with MiXCR anew, one entry per CDR3 protein. The sample carries 430,000 or so distinct CDR3 sequences, around 23% recorded once. Remarks on this clonotype: No antigen is known for it. A much more abundant neighbour one base away suggests this may be a read error.

The clonotype was recovered from a female donor with Graves disease. The input for sequencing was peripheral blood mononuclear cells (PBMCs), taken when the disease was refractory, from a patient treated with antithyroid drugs.

The CDR3: CASSLEGYAGPSSYEQYF. CDR3 sequence (DNA): TGTGCCAGCAGCTTAGAGGGATACGCGGGCCCAAGCTCCTACGAGCAGTACTTC. This sequence joins TRBV7-8 and TRBJ2-7, with D maybe TRBD2 (5 bases). V lost 1 base, J lost 0 bases, and 19 bases lay in between. The CDR3 is made up of 18 amino acids. Germline assignment: CDR1 SGHVS and CDR2 FQNEAQ.